One sample yielded the 5 T cell receptor beta chains listed below, sequenced in a study of blood T cell repertoires in COVID-19. Sequencing used immunoSEQ multiplex PCR; TCRdb keeps in-frame clones, though not all of them. Of about 190,000 clones in the sample, more than 60% were seen once. The specimen was peripheral blood. These receptors all come from a man in his forties or fifties who had recovered from COVID-19.

This clone was picked up one time. The J gene is TRBJ1-2, the V gene TRBV21-1; TRBD1, the table's D call, was not compared with the DNA. TRBV21-1 is labeled a pseudogene. The CDR3 is made up of 14 amino acids. CDR3 DNA sequence: TGTGCCAGCAGCAAAGGGCCGGGACAGTGTGGCTACACCTTC. Its translation is CASSKGPGQCGYTF.

This clone was detected a few times. This sequence joins TRBV7-9 and TRBJ2-3; no clear D gene. The CDR3 loop spans 13 amino acids. Germline-derived CDR1 and CDR2 are SEHNR and FQNEAQ (reference sequence). V gave up 3 bases and J gave up 4 bases, with 8 bases separating them. CDR3 nucleotides: TGTGCCAGCAGCTTTCAGACTTCAGATACGCAGTATTTT. Encoded protein: CASSFQTSDTQYF.

The CDR3 sequence is CASSLAWGGNTEAFF. CDR3 nucleotide sequence: TGCGCCAGCAGCTTGGCCTGGGGAGGGAACACTGAAGCTTTCTTT. The genes are TRBV5-1 and TRBJ1-1; D is undetermined. Germline CDR1 is SGHRS and CDR2 is YFSETQ. V was shortened by 0 bases and J by 1 base, with 10 bases between the two germline ends. CDR3 length: 15 amino acids.

The V gene is TRBV4-1, the J gene TRBJ2-5, with D uncertain. Between the trimmed V and J ends, which lost 3 bases and 0 bases, there was a span of 11 bases. The CDR3 contains 15 residues. Germline V gene lookup returns CDR1 MGHRA and CDR2 YSYEKL. CDR3 amino acids: CASSQRGSNQETQYF. CDR3 nucleotide sequence: TGCGCCAGCAGCCAGCGCGGCTCCAACCAAGAGACCCAGTACTTC.

J is TRBJ1-1 and V is TRBV4-1, with a weak D call TRBD1 (6 bases). V gave up 5 bases and J gave up 0 bases, with 13 bases separating them. CDR1 and CDR2 from the germline V gene are MGHRA and YSYEKL. This CDR3 is built from 15 residues. CDR3: CASSRAGAMNTEAFF. CDR3 nucleotide sequence: TGCGCCAGCAGCAGGGCAGGGGCTATGAACACTGAAGCTTTCTTT.